Each of the 13 T cell receptor beta chains below was sequenced from the same sample in a study of blood T cell repertoires in COVID-19. Sequenced by immunoSEQ multiplex PCR; TCRdb stores in-frame clones only, minus some. Among some 140,000 clones listed, roughly 80% were seen once. The sequenced sample was peripheral blood. These receptors all stem from a man aged 55 to 69 with acute or convalescent COVID-19.

J is TRBJ2-3 and V is TRBV5-1; 9 nucleotides align to TRBD2. The CDR3 is 15 amino acids. Germline CDR1 SGHRS, CDR2 YFSETQ. The ends lost 3 bases at V and 3 bases at J; junction bases unmatched: 5. CDR3 DNA: TGCGCCAGCAGCTCTAGCGGGGTATTAACAGATACGCAGTATTTT. Its translation is CASSSSGVLTDTQYF.

The chain employs TRBV19 and TRBJ1-3; 8 nucleotides line up with TRBD1. Per the germline V gene, CDR1 is LNHDA and CDR2 is SQIVND (reference sequence). The CDR3 spans 19 residues. Trimming took 8 bases from V and 0 from J; bases not matched to a gene: 18. This CDR3 reads CASSVQDRVYSISGNTIYF. DNA for the CDR3: TGTGCCAGTTCCGTCCAGGACAGGGTTTATTCGATCTCTGGAAACACCATATATTTT. Using reference TRBV19 and TRBJ1-3 for the parts outside the CDR3, the full variable domain is DGGITQSPKYLFRKEGQNVTLSCEQNLNHDAMYWYRQDPGQGLRLIYYSQIVNDFQKGDIAEGYSVSREKKESFPLTVTSAQKNPTAFYLCASSVQDRVYSISGNTIYFGEGSWLTVV.

V gene TRBV28 combines with J gene TRBJ2-2, with 16 bases matching TRBD2. V trimming: 6 bases; J trimming: 3 bases; junction bases outside the gene matches: 13. Per the germline V gene, CDR1 is MDHEN and CDR2 is SYDVKM. The CDR3 covers 20 residues. The CDR3 is CASSYPPGLAGGPHTGELFF. As DNA, the CDR3 is TGTGCCAGCAGCTATCCCCCGGGACTAGCGGGGGGGCCCCACACCGGGGAGCTGTTTTTT.

The rearrangement links TRBV29-1 to TRBJ1-1; a weak D match, TRBD1 (5 bases). Per the germline V gene, CDR1 is SQVTM and CDR2 is ANQGSEA. Trimming pared 6 bases from V and 6 bases from J, leaving 20 bases between. The CDR3 has 14 residues. CDR3 DNA: TGCAGCGTCTCTAATGAGGTGGAGGGGCCTGAAGCTTTCTTT. Protein: CSVSNEVEGPEAFF.

This chain connects TRBV6-5 to TRBJ2-7; D is unresolved. The CDR3 is made up of 12 amino acids. V shed 0 bases and J shed 6 bases, with 6 bases lying between them. Germline V gene data show CDR1 as MNHEY and CDR2 as SVGAGI. The DNA for the CDR3 is TGTGCCAGCAGTTACTCGGCAGGCGAGCAGTACTTC. Residues: CASSYSAGEQYF.

This chain uses TRBV7-3 with TRBJ2-7, with D uncertain. Germline V gene data show CDR1 as SGHTA and CDR2 as FQGTGA. V shed 5 bases and J shed 0 bases, with 14 bases lying between them. CDR3 size: 15 residues. In nucleotides, the CDR3 is TGTGCCAGCAGCCGACTTATTTCGAGCTCCTACGAGCAGTACTTC. It is translated as CASSRLISSSYEQYF.

The rearrangement uses TRBV10-3 and TRBJ2-7; 8 nucleotides align to TRBD1. Trimming removed 3 bases from V and 5 bases from J; junction bases left unmatched: 6. The CDR3 extends over 14 amino acids. Per the germline V gene, CDR1 is ENHRY and CDR2 is SYGVKD. The CDR3 coding sequence is TGTGCCATCAGTGACAGGGGGCGCGTGGACGAGCAGTACTTC. Translating it yields CAISDRGRVDEQYF.

The chain carries TRBV5-1 and TRBJ2-7, with TRBD1 matching over 12 bases. With 4 bases clipped from V and 6 bases from J, the junction kept 11 bases outside the gene matches. The CDR3 contains 16 residues. The germline V gene encodes CDR1 SGHRS and CDR2 YFSETQ. The CDR3 region is CASSGGTGGASGEQYF. The CDR3 region has the DNA TGCGCCAGCAGCGGGGGGACAGGGGGCGCTTCGGGCGAGCAGTACTTC.

V usage is TRBV4-1 and J usage is TRBJ2-7, with TRBD2 matching 9 bases. Germline CDR1 is MGHRA and CDR2 is YSYEKL. CDR3 length equals 16 residues. Losses at the gene ends were 0 bases for V and 3 bases for J; bases not matched to a gene: 6. This CDR3 is CASSQDGLAGHYEQYF. CDR3 bases: TGCGCCAGCAGCCAAGATGGCCTAGCGGGGCACTACGAGCAGTACTTC.

The gene calls are TRBV5-1 and TRBJ1-2, with D possibly matching TRBD1 (5 bases). Looked up from germline, CDR1 is SGHRS and CDR2 is YFSETQ. Trimming left V 0 bases short and J 1 base short, with 7 bases between. This CDR3 has 14 residues. As DNA, the CDR3 is TGCGCCAGCAGCTTGGACGGGGGTAACTATGGCTACACCTTC. Translating gives CASSLDGGNYGYTF.

The count of this clone is one. The chain joins TRBV12-3 or TRBV12-4 to TRBJ1-1; 7 nucleotides match TRBD1. The V and J ends lost 6 bases and 6 bases, in that order; junction bases with no gene match: 4. The CDR3 spans 12 residues. CDR3 DNA sequence: TGTGCCAGCAGCCGAACAGGGGCTGAAGCTTTCTTT. It yields the protein CASSRTGAEAFF.

This chain connects TRBV9 to TRBJ2-3, with TRBD2 matching 10 bases. Germline V CDR1 and CDR2: SGDLS, YYNGEE. This CDR3 comprises 14 residues. J lost 9 bases, V lost 4 bases, and 8 bases had no gene match. CDR3 DNA: TGTGCCAGCAGCATCAGCGGGGGGGACTCAACGCAGTATTTT. This gives the protein CASSISGGDSTQYF.

V and J are TRBV5-1 and TRBJ2-7, with D unresolved. V gave up 4 bases and J gave up 2 bases, with 10 bases separating them. Germline V gene lookup returns CDR1 SGHRS and CDR2 YFSETQ. CDR3 length: 13 residues. CDR3 coding DNA: TGCGCCAGCAGCCCGCGGCCGACCTACGAGCAGTACTTC. Protein sequence: CASSPRPTYEQYF.